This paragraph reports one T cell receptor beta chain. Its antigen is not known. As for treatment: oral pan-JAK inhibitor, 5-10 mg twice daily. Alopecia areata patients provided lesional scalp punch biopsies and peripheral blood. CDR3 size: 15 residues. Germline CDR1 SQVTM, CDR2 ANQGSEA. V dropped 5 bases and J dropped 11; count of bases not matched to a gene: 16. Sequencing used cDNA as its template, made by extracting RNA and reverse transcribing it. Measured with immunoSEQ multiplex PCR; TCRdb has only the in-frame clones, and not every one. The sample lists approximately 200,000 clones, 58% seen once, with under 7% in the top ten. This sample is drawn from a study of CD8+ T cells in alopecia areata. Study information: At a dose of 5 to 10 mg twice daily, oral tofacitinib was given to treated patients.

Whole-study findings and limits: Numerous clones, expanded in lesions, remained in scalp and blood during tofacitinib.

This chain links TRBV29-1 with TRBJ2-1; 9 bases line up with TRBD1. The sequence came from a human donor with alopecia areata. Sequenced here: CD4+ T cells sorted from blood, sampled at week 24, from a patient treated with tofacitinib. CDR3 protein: CSVRDREMTLPKQFF. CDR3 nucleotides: TGCAGCGTTCGGGACAGGGAAATGACCCTTCCCAAGCAGTTCTTC.